A single sample is the source of the 24 T cell receptor beta chains below, sequenced in a study of blood T cell repertoires in COVID-19. TCRdb's copy holds only in-frame clones and misses some; the assay was immunoSEQ multiplex PCR. The table lists about 32,000 clones, 93% of them singletons. Sequenced material: peripheral blood. Receptors were obtained from a male donor with active COVID-19.

The chain uses TRBV9 and TRBJ2-1, with 7 bases matching TRBD1. Germline V gene lookup returns CDR1 SGDLS and CDR2 YYNGEE. The CDR3 spans 14 residues. V shed 3 bases, J shed 7 bases, and the junction held 7 bases outside the gene matches. CDR3 amino acids: CASSAQGFRNEQFF. CDR3 bases: TGTGCCAGCAGCGCACAGGGGTTTCGGAATGAGCAGTTCTTC.

The chain recombines TRBV5-1 with TRBJ1-6; TRBD1 matches at 8 bases. V was pared by 4 bases and J by 6 bases, with 9 bases of the junction left unmatched. The CDR3 has 16 amino acids. Germline CDR1 is SGHRS and CDR2 is YFSETQ. The CDR3 region has the DNA TGCGCCAGCAGCGCCGGACAGGGTGGGAGTAATTCACCCCTCCACTTT. It specifies CASSAGQGGSNSPLHF.

The genes are TRBV7-2 and TRBJ1-6, with D tentatively TRBD1 (5 bases). Germline assignment: CDR1 SGHTA and CDR2 FQGNSA. The V end lost 5 bases, the J end lost 9 bases, and 14 bases lay between the germline ends. There are 14 residues in the CDR3. CDR3 amino acids: CASSLEGEGSPLHF. The CDR3 DNA follows: TGTGCCAGCAGCCTTGAAGGGGAGGGTTCACCCCTCCACTTT.

The J gene is TRBJ1-1, the V gene TRBV6-5; D possibly corresponds to TRBD1 (6 bases). CDR3 length equals 13 residues. Trimming cost V 6 bases and J 1 base, with 9 bases left between them. Germline loops: CDR1 MNHEY, CDR2 SVGAGI. CDR3 sequence: CASSRGANTEAFF. CDR3 DNA sequence: TGTGCCAGCAGCAGGGGCGCGAACACTGAAGCTTTCTTT.

The CDR3 DNA sequence: TGCGCCAGCAGCTTGAGCGGACCGATGAACACTGAAGCTTTCTTT. Translated, it gives CASSLSGPMNTEAFF. This sequence joins TRBV5-1 and TRBJ1-1, with D unclear. Germline CDR1 and CDR2: SGHRS and YFSETQ. The CDR3 has 15 amino acids. Trimming removed 1 base at V and 0 bases at J, with 10 bases between.

The chain links TRBV9 to TRBJ2-5; 13 bases map to TRBD2. J was trimmed by 7 bases and V by 4 bases; bases with no gene match: 7. The CDR3 length is 15 residues. Germline V CDR1 and CDR2: SGDLS, YYNGEE. CDR3: CASSFSTSGGGTQYF. The DNA for the CDR3 is TGTGCCAGCAGCTTCTCAACTAGCGGGGGGGGGACCCAGTACTTC.

The DNA for the CDR3 is TGCGCCAGCAGCCTCCGCGGTAGCGGGGGGGACGACGAGCAGTACTTC. Translating it yields CASSLRGSGGDDEQYF. The chain combines TRBV4-1 with TRBJ2-7; 11 bases are shared with TRBD2. Germline V CDR1 and CDR2: MGHRA, YSYEKL. V lost 4 bases, J lost 5 bases, and 10 bases stayed unmatched. This CDR3 has 16 residues.

CDR3 nucleotide sequence: TGTGCCAGCAGCTTAGGTGGGACAGGGTGGGAGGAGCAGTACTTC. Translating it yields CASSLGGTGWEEQYF. This chain uses TRBV7-2 with TRBJ2-7; 9 bases are a match to TRBD1. In germline, CDR1 is SGHTA, CDR2 FQGNSA. With 1 base clipped from V and 7 bases from J, the junction kept 8 bases outside the gene matches. The CDR3 covers 15 residues.

CDR3 loop: CASSLNRGDNTEAFF. CDR3 bases: TGTGCCAGCTCATTAAACAGGGGAGACAACACTGAAGCTTTCTTT. The chain employs TRBV18 and TRBJ1-1, with TRBD1 identical over 7 bases. Germline V gene data show CDR1 as KGHSH and CDR2 as LQKENI. The CDR3 length is 15 residues. The V gene end was trimmed by 5 bases and the J gene end by 2 bases; junction bases not matched to a gene: 8.

This chain uses TRBV3-1 (or the pseudogene TRBV3-2) with TRBJ2-7, with TRBD1 as a possible D gene (6 bases). Germline CDR1 and CDR2: LGHDT and YNNKEL (reference sequence). The germline V and J ends were trimmed by 5 bases and 2 bases, with 16 bases remaining between them. This CDR3 spans 15 amino acids. The CDR3 sequence: CASSALRTETYEQYF. The DNA of the CDR3 is TGTGCCAGCAGCGCCCTCCGGACAGAGACCTACGAGCAGTACTTC.

The V call is TRBV6-2 or TRBV6-3, the J call TRBJ1-6; the D is unclear. V dropped 4 bases and J dropped 10 bases, with 11 bases sitting between them. The CDR3 has 13 residues. Germline V gives CDR1 MNHEY, CDR2 SVGEGT. The CDR3 here is CASSFRPESPLHF. Written as DNA, the CDR3 is TGTGCCAGCAGTTTTCGCCCAGAATCACCCCTCCACTTT.

The chain has TRBV19 and TRBJ2-5, with no clear D. This CDR3 is 12 amino acids long. Trimming pared 3 bases from V and 4 bases from J, leaving 6 bases between. CDR1 and CDR2 (germline): LNHDA, SQIVND (reference sequence). The CDR3 sequence: CASSMSRETQYF. The CDR3 DNA reads as TGTGCCAGTAGTATGAGTAGAGAGACCCAGTACTTC.

There are a few counts of this clone. The chain recombines TRBV5-4 with TRBJ1-2; D is perhaps TRBD1 (5 bases). This CDR3 comprises 16 residues. With 2 bases removed from V and 7 bases from J, the gap between germline ends came to 21 bases. Germline V CDR1 and CDR2: SGHNT, YYREEE (reference sequence). The CDR3 DNA sequence: TGTGCCAGCAGCTTCGGGGGAGAGGGGCCTTCCTTTGGCTACACCTTC. Protein: CASSFGGEGPSFGYTF.

The chain recombines TRBV15 with TRBJ1-1, with D unresolved. V was pared by 6 bases and J by 5 bases, with 10 bases between. Germline CDR1 LNHNV, CDR2 YYDKDF (reference sequence). The CDR3 is 12 amino acids. Here the CDR3 DNA reads TGTGCCACCAGGAGGGATAAGACTGAAGCTTTCTTT. Residues: CATRRDKTEAFF.

This clone is a singleton in its sample. V gene TRBV14 combines with J gene TRBJ2-1; TRBD2 is a possible D gene (5 bases). The germline V and J ends were trimmed by 0 bases and 2 bases, with 14 bases remaining between them. The V gene's germline CDR1 is SGHDN and CDR2 FVKESK. The CDR3 extends over 17 amino acids. CDR3 residues: CASSQDRGPRPYNEQFF. The CDR3 DNA reads TGTGCCAGCAGCCAAGATCGCGGGCCCAGGCCCTACAATGAGCAGTTCTTC.

The chain is built from TRBV10-2 and TRBJ1-2; 7 positions match TRBD1. V dropped 4 bases and J dropped 0; count of bases not matched to a gene: 2. The CDR3 length is 14 residues. From germline, CDR1 is WSHSY and CDR2 SAAADI. The chain's CDR3 is CASSGTGTNYGYTF. DNA of the CDR3: TGCGCCAGCAGTGGGACAGGCACTAACTATGGCTACACCTTC.

V and J are TRBV7-8 and TRBJ1-1; possibly TRBD1 for D (6 bases). The germline gives CDR1 SGHVS, CDR2 FQNEAQ. The V end was cut by 5 bases, the J end by 2 bases, with 21 bases between. This CDR3 is built from 17 residues. This chain's CDR3 is CASSQHGQIRINTEAFF. The CDR3 DNA is TGTGCCAGCAGCCAACACGGACAGATAAGGATAAACACTGAAGCTTTCTTT.

This chain links TRBV11-2 with TRBJ2-5, with 9 bases matching TRBD2. V lost 1 base to trimming and J lost 2 bases; unmatched junction nucleotides: 5. The CDR3 consists of 16 residues. Germline loops: CDR1 SGHAT, CDR2 FQNNGV. The CDR3 nucleotides read TGTGCCAGCAGCTTAGGTCTAGCGGGGACACAAGAGACCCAGTACTTC. This gives the protein CASSLGLAGTQETQYF. The full variable domain, rest sourced from reference TRBV11-2 and TRBJ2-5, is EAGVAQSPRYKIIEKRQSVAFWCNPISGHATLYWYQQILGQGPKLLIQFQNNGVVDDSQLPKDRFSAERLKGVDSTLKIQPAKLEDSAVYLCASSLGLAGTQETQYFGPGTRLLVL.

CDR3 sequence (DNA): TGTGCCAGCAGTCACAGGGCTTATGGCTACACCTTC. This sequence encodes CASSHRAYGYTF. The chain carries TRBV12-3 or TRBV12-4 and TRBJ1-2, with D maybe TRBD1 (6 bases). This CDR3 has 12 amino acids. V was pared by 5 bases and J by 5 bases, with 9 bases between.

This clone was seen a few times. The chain is built from TRBV6-1 and TRBJ2-7, with a tentative D call TRBD1 (6 bases). The CDR3 has 16 amino acids. Germline lookup yields CDR1 MNHNS and CDR2 SASEGT. Deletions cut 3 bases from V and 0 bases from J, with 15 bases between. The CDR3 region is CASSEKGTGHSYEQYF. The CDR3 DNA is TGTGCCAGCAGTGAGAAGGGTACAGGGCACTCCTACGAGCAGTACTTC.

The J gene is TRBJ2-3, the V gene TRBV30; a possible D gene is TRBD1 (6 bases). From germline, CDR1 is GTSNPN and CDR2 SVGIG (reference sequence). V was pared by 0 bases and J by 1 base, with 11 bases between. This CDR3 spans 15 amino acids. This chain's CDR3 is CAWSVKDSRTDTQYF. The DNA for the CDR3 is TGTGCCTGGAGTGTAAAGGACAGCCGCACAGATACGCAGTATTTT. Using reference TRBV30 and TRBJ2-3 for the parts outside the CDR3, the full variable domain is SQTIHQWPATLVQPVGSPLSLECTVEGTSNPNLYWYRQAAGRGLQLLFYSVGIGQISSEVPQNLSASRPQDRQFILSSKKLLLSDSGFYLCAWSVKDSRTDTQYFGPGTRLTVL.

The rearrangement uses TRBV27 and TRBJ1-4; 8 bases are a match to TRBD1. The V segment lost 4 bases and the J segment 6 bases; nucleotides outside the gene matches: 7. This CDR3 spans 15 amino acids. The germline V gene encodes CDR1 MNHEY and CDR2 SMNVEV (reference sequence). The CDR3 nucleotides are TGTGCCAGCAGTTCCCCACAGGGGGGGTATGAAAAACTGTTTTTT. This sequence encodes CASSSPQGGYEKLFF.

The CDR3, as DNA: TGTGCCAGCAGTGCCTTAGCGGGGGGGATTTACAATGAGCAGTTCTTC. Amino acids: CASSALAGGIYNEQFF. This chain links TRBV2 with TRBJ2-1; 11 positions agree with TRBD2. V shed 4 bases and J 4 bases; nucleotides not matched to a gene: 6. The CDR3 has 16 residues. Germline CDR1 SNHLY, CDR2 FYNNEI.

The V gene is TRBV5-1, the J gene TRBJ2-5, with 15 positions matching TRBD2. Per the germline V gene, CDR1 is SGHRS and CDR2 is YFSETQ. CDR3 length: 19 amino acids. Trimming removed 2 bases from V and 5 bases from J; junction bases left unmatched: 13. This CDR3 is CASSFALGLAGGPGETQYF. CDR3 sequence (DNA): TGCGCCAGCAGCTTTGCCCTAGGACTAGCGGGGGGGCCAGGGGAGACCCAGTACTTC.